This T cell receptor beta chain was recovered during a study of human T cells and chemical hapten exposure. Across the whole study: Patients received weekly diphenylcyclopropenone doses to the scalp throughout the roughly 23-week study. Patients, mostly women, had alopecia areata, alopecia totalis or alopecia universalis.

MiXCR, applied by TCRdb to the RACE reads, yields one record per CDR3 protein. Altogether around 300,000 distinct CDR3 sequences are present, almost 8% being singletons, with the ten largest covering 1.2%. There are a few counts of this clonotype. Trimming stripped 5 bases from V and 3 bases from J, with 14 bases between. The CDR3 loop spans 14 amino acids. Per germline, CDR1 LGHNA and CDR2 YNFKEQ. Time point: pre-sensitization, week 0. The treatment denotes: therapeutic diphenylcyclopropenone sensitization with weekly scalp DPC. V usage is TRBV4-2 and J usage is TRBJ2-7; possibly TRBD1 for D (5 bases). This TCR was recovered from a man aged 18 to 30 with alopecia areata. Some clones in this sample may be carry-over from other donors' samples. Sequenced material: whole blood, taken in connection with sensitization to the hapten diphenylcyclopropenone (DPC). The DNA of the CDR3 is TGTGCCAGCAGCGAAAACCCAGGGAACTACGAGCAGTACTTC. Protein sequence: CASSENPGNYEQYF.